The clone carrying this TCR beta chain was observed many times. Selection for sequencing was limited to patients who had shown CD8+CD57+ cell expansion by flow cytometry. The data originate from a study of CD8+CD57+ T cells in acquired aplastic anemia. CDR3 and TCR beta VDJ profiling relied on a genomic DNA template. Each CDR3 protein is one row after TCRdb ran MiXCR on the reads. This sample carries approximately 470,000 distinct CDR3 sequences, around 30% of them seen once, and the ten largest clones take 0.75% to 0.95%. V lost 5 bases to trimming and J lost 0 bases, with 13 bases between them. From germline, CDR1 is LNHDA and CDR2 SQIVND (reference sequence). The CDR3 is 15 residues long.

The sequencing input was sorted CD4+, CD8+, or CD8+CD57+ T cells (not recorded which) from PBMCs. This rearrangement joins TRBV19 to TRBJ1-1, with D possibly matching TRBD1 (6 bases). The TCR comes from a human donor with aplastic anemia. The CDR3 nucleotides are TGTGCCAGTAGTGCCCCGGGACATTTGAACACTGAAGCTTTCTTT. Translating gives CASSAPGHLNTEAFF.